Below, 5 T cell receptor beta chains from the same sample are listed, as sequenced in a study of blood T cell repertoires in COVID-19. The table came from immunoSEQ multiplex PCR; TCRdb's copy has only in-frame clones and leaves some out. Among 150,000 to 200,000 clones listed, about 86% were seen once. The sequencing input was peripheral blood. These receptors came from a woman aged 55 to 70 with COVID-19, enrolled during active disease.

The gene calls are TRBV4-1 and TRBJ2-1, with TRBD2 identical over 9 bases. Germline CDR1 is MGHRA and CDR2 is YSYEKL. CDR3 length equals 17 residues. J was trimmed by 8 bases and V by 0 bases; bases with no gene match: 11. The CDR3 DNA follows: TGCGCCAGCAGCCAAGATGGAAGACTAGCGGTATCAGATGAGCAGTTCTTC. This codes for CASSQDGRLAVSDEQFF.

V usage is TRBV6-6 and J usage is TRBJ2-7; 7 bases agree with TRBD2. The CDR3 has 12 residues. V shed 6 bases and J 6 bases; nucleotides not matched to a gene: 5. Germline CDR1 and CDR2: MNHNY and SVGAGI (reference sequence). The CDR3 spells CASRIQRGEQYF. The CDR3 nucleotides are TGTGCCAGCAGGATCCAGCGGGGCGAGCAGTACTTC.

The CDR3 protein is CAIGEARSYEQYF. The CDR3 nucleotides are TGTGCCATCGGGGAGGCCCGATCCTACGAGCAGTACTTC. The rearrangement uses TRBV10-3 and TRBJ2-7, with D perhaps TRBD2 (6 bases). CDR1 is ENHRY, CDR2 SYGVKD, per germline. CDR3 length equals 13 residues. Between the trimmed V and J ends, which lost 8 bases and 1 base, there was a span of 12 bases.

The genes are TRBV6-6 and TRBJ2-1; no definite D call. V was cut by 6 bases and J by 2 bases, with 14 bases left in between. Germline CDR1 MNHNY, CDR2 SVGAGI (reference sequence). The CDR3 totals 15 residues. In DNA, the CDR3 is TGTGCCAGCAGCGACCTGACACTTACCTACAATGAGCAGTTCTTC. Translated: CASSDLTLTYNEQFF.

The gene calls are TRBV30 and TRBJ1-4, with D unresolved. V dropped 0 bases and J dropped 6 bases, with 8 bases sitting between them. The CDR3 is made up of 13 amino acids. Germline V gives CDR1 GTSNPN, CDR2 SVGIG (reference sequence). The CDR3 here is CAWSVRRHEKLFF. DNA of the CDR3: TGTGCCTGGAGTGTTCGGAGGCATGAAAAACTGTTTTTT.